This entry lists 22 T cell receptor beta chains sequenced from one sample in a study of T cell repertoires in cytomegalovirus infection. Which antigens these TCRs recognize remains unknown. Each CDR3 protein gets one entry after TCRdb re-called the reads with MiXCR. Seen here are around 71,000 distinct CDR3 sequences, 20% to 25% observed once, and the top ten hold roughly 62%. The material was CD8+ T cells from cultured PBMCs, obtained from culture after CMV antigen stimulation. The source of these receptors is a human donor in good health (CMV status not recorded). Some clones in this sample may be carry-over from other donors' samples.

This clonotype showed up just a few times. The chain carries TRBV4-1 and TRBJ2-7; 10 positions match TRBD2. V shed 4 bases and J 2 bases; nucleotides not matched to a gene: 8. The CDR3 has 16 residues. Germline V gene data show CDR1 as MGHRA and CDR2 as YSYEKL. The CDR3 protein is CASSPQERGGPYEQYF. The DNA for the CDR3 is TGCGCCAGCAGCCCACAGGAGCGGGGGGGCCCCTACGAGCAGTACTTC.

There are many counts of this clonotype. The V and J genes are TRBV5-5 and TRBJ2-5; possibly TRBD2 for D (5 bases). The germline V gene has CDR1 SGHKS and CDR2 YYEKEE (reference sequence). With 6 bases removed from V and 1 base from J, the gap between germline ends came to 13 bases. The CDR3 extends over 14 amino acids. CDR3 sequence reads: CASTGLELQETQYF. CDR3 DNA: TGTGCCAGCACCGGACTCGAACTCCAAGAGACCCAGTACTTC.

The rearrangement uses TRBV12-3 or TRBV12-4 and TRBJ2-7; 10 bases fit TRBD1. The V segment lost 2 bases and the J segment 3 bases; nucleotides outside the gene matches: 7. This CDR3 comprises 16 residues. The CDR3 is CASSLRGTGANYEQYF. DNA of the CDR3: TGTGCCAGCAGTTTACGAGGGACAGGGGCAAACTACGAGCAGTACTTC.

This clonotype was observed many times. In DNA, the CDR3 is TGTGCCAGCAGCTCCTTCGAGAGGCCCGAGGAGACCCAGTACTTC. This sequence encodes CASSSFERPEETQYF. The chain couples TRBV7-8 to TRBJ2-5, with D unresolved. Germline-derived CDR1 and CDR2 are SGHVS and FQNEAQ. V was cut by 4 bases and J by 5 bases, with 17 bases left in between. There are 15 residues in the CDR3.

This chain's CDR3 is CASSSSGGVWYEQFF. The DNA of the CDR3 is TGTGCCAGCAGCTCTAGCGGGGGGGTTTGGTATGAGCAGTTCTTC. V and J are TRBV7-6 and TRBJ2-1, with 12 bases lining up with TRBD2. CDR1 is SGHVS, CDR2 FNYEAQ, per germline. V was pared by 4 bases and J by 8 bases, with 6 bases of the junction left unmatched. The CDR3 is made up of 15 amino acids.

The CDR3 DNA follows: TGTGCCAGCAGCTTAAGTCCGGCGGTCGGCTACACCTTC. This gives the protein CASSLSPAVGYTF. This chain links TRBV7-9 with TRBJ1-2; no firm D call. Trimming cost V 2 bases and J 8 bases, with 12 bases left between them. The length of the CDR3 is 13 residues. Germline V gene data show CDR1 as SEHNR and CDR2 as FQNEAQ (reference sequence). The full variable domain, completed using reference TRBV7-9 and TRBJ1-2, is DTGVSQNPRHKITKRGQNVTFRCDPISEHNRLYWYRQTLGQGPEFLTYFQNEAQLEKSRLLSDRFSAERPKGSFSTLEIQRTEQGDSAMYLCASSLSPAVGYTFGSGTRLTVV.

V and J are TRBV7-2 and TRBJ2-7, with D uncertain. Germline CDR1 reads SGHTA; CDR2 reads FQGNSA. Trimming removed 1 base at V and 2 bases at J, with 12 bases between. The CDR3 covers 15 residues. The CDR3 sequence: CASSLELGLTYEQYF. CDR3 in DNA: TGTGCCAGCAGCTTAGAACTGGGTCTGACCTACGAGCAGTACTTC.

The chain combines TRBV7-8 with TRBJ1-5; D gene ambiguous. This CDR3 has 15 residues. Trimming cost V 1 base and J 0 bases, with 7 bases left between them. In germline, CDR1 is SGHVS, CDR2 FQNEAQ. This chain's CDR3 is CASSLGSYSNQPQHF. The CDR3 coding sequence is TGTGCCAGCAGCTTAGGCAGTTATAGCAATCAGCCCCAGCATTTT.

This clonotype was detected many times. CDR3 in amino acids: CASSQNRGREEKLFF. CDR3 DNA sequence: TGTGCCAGCAGCCAAAACAGGGGGCGAGAAGAAAAACTGTTTTTT. The chain combines TRBV4-2 with TRBJ1-4; TRBD1 matches 9 bases. The V segment lost 2 bases and the J segment 8 bases; nucleotides outside the gene matches: 6. The CDR3 has 15 amino acids. Per germline, CDR1 LGHNA and CDR2 YNFKEQ.

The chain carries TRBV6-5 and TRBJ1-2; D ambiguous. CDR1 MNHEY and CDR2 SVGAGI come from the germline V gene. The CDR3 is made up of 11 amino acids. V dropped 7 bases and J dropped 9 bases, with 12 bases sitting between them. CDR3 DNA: TGTGCCAGCATTCAAGGGCCGAGCTACACCTTC. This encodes CASIQGPSYTF.

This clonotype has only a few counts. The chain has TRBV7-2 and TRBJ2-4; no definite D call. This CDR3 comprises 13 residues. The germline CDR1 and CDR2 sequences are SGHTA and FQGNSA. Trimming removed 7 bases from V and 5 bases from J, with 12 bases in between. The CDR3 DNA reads TGTGCCAGCACCCCGCCGGCTGAAAACATTCAGTACTTC. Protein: CASTPPAENIQYF.

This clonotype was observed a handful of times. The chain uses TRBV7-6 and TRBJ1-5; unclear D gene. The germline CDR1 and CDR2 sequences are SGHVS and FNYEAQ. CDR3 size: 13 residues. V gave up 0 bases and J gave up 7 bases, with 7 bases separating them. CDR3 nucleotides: TGTGCCAGCAGCTTAGCCGACACCCAGCCCCAGCATTTT. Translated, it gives CASSLADTQPQHF.

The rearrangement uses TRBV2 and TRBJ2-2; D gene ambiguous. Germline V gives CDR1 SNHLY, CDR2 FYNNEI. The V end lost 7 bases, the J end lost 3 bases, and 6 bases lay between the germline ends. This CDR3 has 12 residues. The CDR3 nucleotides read TGTGCCAGCAATGAGGACACCGGGGAGCTGTTTTTT. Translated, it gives CASNEDTGELFF.

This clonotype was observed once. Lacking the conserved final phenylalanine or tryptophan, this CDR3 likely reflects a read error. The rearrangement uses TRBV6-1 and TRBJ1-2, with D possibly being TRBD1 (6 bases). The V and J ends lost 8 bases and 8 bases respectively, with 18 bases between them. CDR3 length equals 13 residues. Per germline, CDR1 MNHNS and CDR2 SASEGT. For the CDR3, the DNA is TGTGCCAGCGTGACCGGGACATCGGAAGGCTACACCTTG. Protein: CASVTGTSEGYTL.

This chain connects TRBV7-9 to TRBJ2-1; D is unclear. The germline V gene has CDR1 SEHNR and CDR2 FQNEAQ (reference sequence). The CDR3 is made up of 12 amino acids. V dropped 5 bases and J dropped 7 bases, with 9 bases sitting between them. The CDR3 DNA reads TGTGCCAGCAGCCCCGATGGGAATGAGCAGTTCTTC. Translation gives CASSPDGNEQFF. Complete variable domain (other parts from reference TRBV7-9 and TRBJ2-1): DTGVSQNPRHKITKRGQNVTFRCDPISEHNRLYWYRQTLGQGPEFLTYFQNEAQLEKSRLLSDRFSAERPKGSFSTLEIQRTEQGDSAMYLCASSPDGNEQFFGPGTRLTVL.

The CDR3 here is CASSLDSQGTGEQYF. In DNA form, the CDR3 reads TGTGCCAGCAGTTTAGACAGTCAGGGGACCGGCGAGCAGTACTTC. The chain couples TRBV12-3 or TRBV12-4 to TRBJ2-7; tentatively, D is TRBD1 (6 bases). The V end was cut by 1 base, the J end by 6 bases, with 16 bases between. This CDR3 is built from 15 residues.

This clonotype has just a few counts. In DNA form, the CDR3 reads TGTGCCAGCAGCGTCCGGACAGGGAGGGCCAAAAACATTCAGTACTTC. It is translated as CASSVRTGRAKNIQYF. This sequence joins TRBV7-2 and TRBJ2-4; 8 bases fit TRBD1. The junction had 7 bases not matched to a gene; V was cut back by 5 bases and J by 1 base. This CDR3 is built from 16 residues. CDR1 is SGHTA, CDR2 FQGNSA, per germline.

CDR3 in amino acids: CASSFQRGLTDTQYF. Written as DNA, the CDR3 is TGTGCCAGCAGCTTCCAGCGGGGGCTCACAGATACGCAGTATTTT. The chain joins TRBV7-2 to TRBJ2-3; 8 bases are shared with TRBD2. The ends lost 3 bases at V and 2 bases at J; junction bases unmatched: 4. The CDR3 covers 15 residues. From germline, CDR1 is SGHTA and CDR2 FQGNSA.

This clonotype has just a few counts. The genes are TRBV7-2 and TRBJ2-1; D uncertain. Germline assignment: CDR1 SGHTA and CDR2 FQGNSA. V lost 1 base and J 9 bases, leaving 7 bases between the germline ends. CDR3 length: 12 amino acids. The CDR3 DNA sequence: TGTGCCAGCAGCTTAGTAGTTTTTGAGCAGTTCTTC. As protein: CASSLVVFEQFF.

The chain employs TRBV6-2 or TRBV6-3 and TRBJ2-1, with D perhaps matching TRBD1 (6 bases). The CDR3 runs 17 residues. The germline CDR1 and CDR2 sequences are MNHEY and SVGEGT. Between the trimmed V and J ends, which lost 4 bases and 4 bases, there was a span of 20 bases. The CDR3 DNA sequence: TGTGCCAGCAGTTGGGCTAGGGGGTGGTTAGTTTACAATGAGCAGTTCTTC. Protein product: CASSWARGWLVYNEQFF.

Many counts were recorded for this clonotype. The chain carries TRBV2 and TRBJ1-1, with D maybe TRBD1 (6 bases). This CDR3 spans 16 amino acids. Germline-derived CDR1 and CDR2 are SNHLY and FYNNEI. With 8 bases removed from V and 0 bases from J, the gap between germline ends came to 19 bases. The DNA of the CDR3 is TGTGCCAGCCAGATTTTCCGAGGACAGCTGAACACTGAAGCTTTCTTT. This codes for CASQIFRGQLNTEAFF.

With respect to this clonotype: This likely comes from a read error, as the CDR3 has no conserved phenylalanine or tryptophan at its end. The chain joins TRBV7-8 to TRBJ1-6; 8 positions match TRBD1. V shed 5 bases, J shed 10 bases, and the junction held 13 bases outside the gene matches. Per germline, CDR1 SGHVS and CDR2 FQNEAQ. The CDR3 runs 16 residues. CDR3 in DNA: TGTGCCAGCAGCCCAGAGTCAGGGGGCACTGAGTCACCCCTCCACTGT. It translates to CASSPESGGTESPLHC.